Below, 8 T cell receptor beta chains from the same sample are listed, as sequenced in a study of cytomegalovirus exposure and HLA in healthy donors. Primers for the PCR totalled 60 Vbeta and 13 Jbeta. The data were produced by immunoSEQ multiplex PCR, yet TCRdb's version contains in-frame clones alone and is incomplete. The sample consists of about 160,000 clones, around 72% of them appearing once. The sequencing sample was made of PBMCs. These TCRs come from a man in his forties in good health and CMV-seropositive.

The chain has TRBV7-2 and TRBJ2-5; 8 nucleotides agree with TRBD1. This CDR3 has 16 residues. V dropped 3 bases and J dropped 5; count of bases not matched to a gene: 11. CDR1 SGHTA and CDR2 FQGNSA come from the germline V gene. CDR3 sequence reads: CASSFIRTGLGETQYF. CDR3 coding DNA: TGTGCCAGCAGCTTCATTCGGACAGGGTTGGGGGAGACCCAGTACTTC.

The chain links TRBV5-6 to TRBJ1-2, with a weak D call TRBD1 (6 bases). Germline assignment: CDR1 SGHDT and CDR2 YYEEEE. V lost 4 bases, J lost 5 bases, and 12 bases lay in between. The CDR3 is 13 residues long. The CDR3 nucleotides are TGTGCCAGCAGCCCCGGACAGTGGTATGGCTACACCTTC. Encoded protein: CASSPGQWYGYTF.

This clone was seen a single time. The chain couples TRBV11-2 to TRBJ2-7; tentatively, D is TRBD2 (7 bases). This CDR3 has 16 amino acids. Germline V gene sequence: CDR1 SGHAT, CDR2 FQNNGV. V was trimmed by 1 base and J by 4 bases, leaving 17 bases between them. Here the CDR3 reads CASSLGPSGGFYEQYF. The CDR3 DNA reads TGTGCCAGCAGCTTAGGACCATCGGGGGGCTTTTACGAGCAGTACTTC.

The genes are TRBV25-1 and TRBJ1-5, with 8 bases identical to TRBD1. The V segment lost 8 bases and the J segment 5 bases; nucleotides outside the gene matches: 14. The CDR3 totals 16 residues. CDR1 is MGHDK and CDR2 is SYGVNS in the germline V gene. The CDR3 loop is CASLLPLQGGDQPQHF. The CDR3 DNA sequence: TGTGCCAGCCTGCTCCCTTTACAGGGGGGGGATCAGCCCCAGCATTTT.

The sample holds one count of this clone. The rearrangement uses TRBV2 and TRBJ1-4; 8 bases are shared with TRBD1. Germline CDR1 SNHLY, CDR2 FYNNEI. Trimming took 0 bases from V and 0 from J; bases not matched to a gene: 6. The CDR3 is 18 amino acids. The DNA for the CDR3 is TGTGCCAGCAGTGAAGCGCTTGCGACAGGGGCAACTAATGAAAAACTGTTTTTT. This codes for CASSEALATGATNEKLFF.

The chain employs TRBV9 and TRBJ1-2; 7 bases are a match to TRBD1. From germline, CDR1 is SGDLS and CDR2 YYNGEE. Trimming at V came to 0 bases and at J to 8 bases, leaving 4 bases not matched to a gene. This CDR3 contains 13 residues. The CDR3 spells CASSVGGGEGYTF. CDR3 bases: TGTGCCAGCAGCGTAGGAGGGGGCGAAGGCTACACCTTC.

This clone has only a few counts. The chain has TRBV19 and TRBJ1-1; D not certain. CDR1 LNHDA and CDR2 SQIVND come from the germline V gene (reference sequence). The CDR3 sequence is 12 residues long. V gave up 6 bases and J gave up 11 bases, with 16 bases separating them. In DNA form, the CDR3 reads TGTGCCAGTAGCCCCTTAGGGCCGGGGGCTTTCTTT. Amino acid sequence: CASSPLGPGAFF.

J is TRBJ2-7 and V is TRBV7-2, with 9 bases fitting TRBD1. With V trimmed by 4 bases and J by 0 bases, 4 bases remained unmatched. CDR1 and CDR2 (germline): SGHTA, FQGNSA. The CDR3 totals 15 residues. The CDR3: CASSWDRASSYEQYF. CDR3 bases: TGTGCCAGCAGCTGGGACAGGGCGAGCTCCTACGAGCAGTACTTC.